These 22 T cell receptor beta chains were all obtained from the same sample, sequenced in a study of liver allograft versus peripheral blood T cells. The overall study: Intrahepatic T cell receptor repertoires from transplanted livers were compared against repertoires in recipients' peripheral blood.

TCRdb independently ran MiXCR on the reads; one entry per CDR3 protein. Here the sample spans about 9,200 distinct CDR3 sequences, more than 25% being singletons. The receptors shown here come from a human patient who had a liver transplant. Some T cells could come from the graft donor.

This clonotype is labeled as medium-sized. The CDR3: CSARPSSGASYEQYF. CDR3 DNA sequence: TGCAGTGCTAGACCCTCCAGCGGGGCCTCCTACGAGCAGTACTTC. This sequence joins TRBV20-1 and TRBJ2-7, with TRBD2 identical over 7 bases. J was trimmed by 0 bases and V by 2 bases; bases with no gene match: 7. This CDR3 spans 15 amino acids. Germline CDR1 and CDR2: DFQATT and SNEGSKA (reference sequence).

This CDR3 is CASSYSGLAGGPGLEQYF. The DNA of the CDR3 is TGTGCCAGCAGTTACTCGGGGCTAGCGGGAGGTCCGGGGCTCGAGCAGTACTTC. The rearrangement links TRBV6-5 to TRBJ2-7, with 11 nucleotides matching TRBD2. From germline, CDR1 is MNHEY and CDR2 SVGAGI. V gave up 0 bases and J gave up 6 bases; unmatched junction bases: 13. The CDR3 loop spans 18 amino acids.

The chain couples TRBV19 to TRBJ2-2; 8 bases match TRBD1. The CDR3 loop spans 14 amino acids. V was clipped by 4 bases and J by 6 bases; unmatched bases: 4. Germline V gene sequence: CDR1 LNHDA, CDR2 SQIVND (reference sequence). The CDR3 loop reads CASSTDRVSGELFF. DNA of the CDR3: TGTGCCAGTAGTACGGACAGGGTTTCCGGGGAGCTGTTTTTT.

This clonotype is medium-sized (0.01 to 0.1%) within its sample. The CDR3 nucleotides read TGTGCCAGCTCTCTCCCCCGGGCAGGCGTGCCTGTCGGACTGTTTTTT. Translation gives CASSLPRAGVPVGLFF. V and J are TRBV18 and TRBJ1-4; D call uncertain. Germline-derived CDR1 and CDR2 are KGHSH and LQKENI. Trimming left V 6 bases short and J 13 bases short, with 27 bases between. This CDR3 spans 16 amino acids.

By its share, this clonotype is medium-sized. The rearrangement uses TRBV30 and TRBJ1-1; maybe TRBD1 (5 bases). The length of the CDR3 is 14 residues. The germline V and J ends were trimmed by 2 bases and 0 bases, with 10 bases remaining between them. From germline, CDR1 is GTSNPN and CDR2 SVGIG (reference sequence). In DNA form, the CDR3 reads TGTGCCTGGAGTAGGGGTAGCATGAACACTGAAGCTTTCTTT. It codes for CAWSRGSMNTEAFF.

By frequency in the sample, this clonotype is medium-sized. The chain employs TRBV28 and TRBJ1-2; weak D call: TRBD1 (5 bases). The CDR3 consists of 14 residues. V gave up 1 base and J gave up 7 bases, with 13 bases separating them. Germline V CDR1 and CDR2: MDHEN, SYDVKM. The CDR3: CASSLFSREGGYTF. CDR3 bases: TGTGCCAGCAGTTTATTCAGCAGGGAAGGTGGCTACACCTTC.

This clonotype was detected once. This may come from a read error, since a much larger clone is one base off. The V gene is TRBV19, the J gene TRBJ1-5, with TRBD1 matching over 8 bases. This CDR3 is built from 14 residues. With 4 bases clipped from V and 5 bases from J, the junction kept 4 bases outside the gene matches. Germline-derived CDR1 and CDR2 are LNHDA and SQIVND (reference sequence). The CDR3 region is CASSSRTGHQPQHF. CDR3 DNA sequence: TGTGCCAGTAGTAGTCGGACAGGGCATCAGCCCCAGCATTTT.

This clonotype was counted at least ten times. The chain uses TRBV5-4 and TRBJ2-3; 8 bases are shared with TRBD2. The CDR3 has 17 residues. V dropped 4 bases and J dropped 5; count of bases not matched to a gene: 15. Germline V gene lookup returns CDR1 SGHNT and CDR2 YYREEE (reference sequence). The CDR3 DNA reads as TGTGCCAGCAGCATCGGGGATAGCGGGGCCACCGGAGATACGCAGTATTTT. Translating gives CASSIGDSGATGDTQYF.

In its sample, this clonotype is medium-sized. The chain couples TRBV5-4 to TRBJ1-4; D not resolved. CDR1 and CDR2 (germline): SGHNT, YYREEE (reference sequence). V shed 2 bases and J shed 8 bases, with 10 bases lying between them. There are 13 residues in the CDR3. The CDR3 region has the DNA TGTGCCAGCAGCTTAGACACGGGGGAAAAACTGTTTTTT. Its translation is CASSLDTGEKLFF. The full variable domain, completed using reference TRBV5-4 and TRBJ1-4, is ETGVTQSPTHLIKTRGQQVTLRCSSQSGHNTVSWYQQALGQGPQFIFQYYREEENGRGNFPPRFSGLQFPNYSSELNVNALELDDSALYLCASSLDTGEKLFFGSGTQLSVL.

This chain uses TRBV14 with TRBJ2-2, with 7 nucleotides matching TRBD1. CDR1 and CDR2 (germline): SGHDN, FVKESK. The CDR3 sequence is 15 residues long. The V gene end was trimmed by 4 bases and the J gene end by 5 bases; junction bases not matched to a gene: 7. The CDR3 sequence is CASSPGQPLTGELFF. DNA for the CDR3: TGTGCCAGCAGCCCGGGACAGCCCCTTACCGGGGAGCTGTTTTTT.

This clonotype is judged medium-sized (0.01 to 0.1%). The chain joins TRBV20-1 to TRBJ1-3; tentative D call: TRBD1 (6 bases). The germline V gene encodes CDR1 DFQATT and CDR2 SNEGSKA (reference sequence). The V end was cut by 3 bases, the J end by 4 bases, with 10 bases between. The CDR3 extends over 13 amino acids. CDR3 nucleotides: TGCAGTGCTAGGGGGGCTGGGGGAAACACCATATATTTT. Residues: CSARGAGGNTIYF.

This clonotype was recorded at least ten times. The chain joins TRBV28 to TRBJ2-4, with D hard to call. The germline CDR1 and CDR2 sequences are MDHEN and SYDVKM. The CDR3 consists of 12 residues. V shed 6 bases and J shed 4 bases, with 7 bases lying between them. The CDR3 DNA reads TGTGCCAGCAGCGGAGAGAAAAACATTCAGTACTTC. This gives the protein CASSGEKNIQYF. The whole variable domain, remainder taken from reference TRBV28 and TRBJ2-4, is DVKVTQSSRYLVKRTGEKVFLECVQDMDHENMFWYRQDPGLGLRLIYFSYDVKMKEKGDIPEGYSVSREKKERFSLILESASTNQTSMYLCASSGEKNIQYFGAGTRLSVL.

The chain couples TRBV12-3 or TRBV12-4 to TRBJ1-6; no clear D. Trimming shortened V by 5 bases and J by 10 bases, and 12 bases separated the two germline ends. This CDR3 is built from 13 residues. CDR3 residues: CASSPSAESPLHF. The CDR3 nucleotides are TGTGCCAGCAGTCCTTCGGCCGAATCACCCCTCCACTTT.

This clonotype came up a few times. The J gene is TRBJ1-4, the V gene TRBV5-1; D perhaps matches TRBD1 (5 bases). This CDR3 is 15 amino acids long. The germline V and J ends were trimmed by 1 base and 4 bases, with 11 bases remaining between them. CDR1 SGHRS and CDR2 YFSETQ come from the germline V gene. The CDR3 bases are TGCGCCAGCAGCTTGCGGGACGGCCTTAATGAAAAACTGTTTTTT. It translates to CASSLRDGLNEKLFF.

This clonotype ranks as medium-sized (0.01 to 0.1%). This chain links TRBV19 with TRBJ2-1; tentative D call: TRBD2 (6 bases). The CDR3 has 13 amino acids. Germline V lookup: CDR1 LNHDA, CDR2 SQIVND (reference sequence). V dropped 4 bases and J dropped 4 bases, with 8 bases sitting between them. CDR3: CASSTGLYNEQFF. The CDR3 DNA is TGTGCCAGTAGTACTGGACTATACAATGAGCAGTTCTTC.

This clonotype occurred a few times. The rearrangement links TRBV20-1 to TRBJ1-4, with D maybe TRBD1 (6 bases). CDR1 and CDR2 (germline): DFQATT, SNEGSKA (reference sequence). CDR3 length: 14 residues. V lost 4 bases, J lost 8 bases, and 17 bases lay in between. The CDR3 here is CSANVGGREEKLFF. The CDR3 nucleotides read TGCAGTGCTAATGTTGGGGGGCGAGAGGAAAAACTGTTTTTT.

This clonotype was picked up a small number of times. CDR3 region: CSARDISGGVTEAFF. CDR3 coding DNA: TGCAGTGCTAGAGATATCTCAGGGGGCGTGACTGAAGCTTTCTTT. The gene calls are TRBV20-1 and TRBJ1-1, with 8 bases identical to TRBD1. The CDR3 runs 15 residues. The V gene end was trimmed by 0 bases and the J gene end by 5 bases; junction bases not matched to a gene: 8. The V gene's germline CDR1 is DFQATT and CDR2 SNEGSKA (reference sequence).

This CDR3 reads CATSDHRQGSDTQYF. The CDR3 coding sequence is TGTGCCACCAGTGATCATAGACAGGGGTCAGATACGCAGTATTTT. The rearrangement uses TRBV24-1 and TRBJ2-3, with 8 bases lining up with TRBD1. V trimming: 3 bases; J trimming: 4 bases; junction bases outside the gene matches: 5. CDR3 length: 15 residues. In germline, CDR1 is KGHDR, CDR2 SFDVKD.

This clonotype was observed many times. The CDR3 bases are TGTGCCAGCAGTCCATCACTAGCGGGACCAGATACGCAGTATTTT. It is translated as CASSPSLAGPDTQYF. V is TRBV28 and J is TRBJ2-3, with TRBD2 matching over 10 bases. The germline V gene has CDR1 MDHEN and CDR2 SYDVKM. The CDR3 loop spans 15 amino acids. The J segment lost 4 bases and the V segment lost 5 bases, leaving 6 bases of the junction unmatched.

In its sample, this clonotype was seen many times. This rearrangement joins TRBV14 to TRBJ2-3; D unresolved. The CDR3 loop spans 15 amino acids. With 3 bases removed from V and 2 bases from J, the gap between germline ends came to 12 bases. Germline V gene sequence: CDR1 SGHDN, CDR2 FVKESK. The CDR3 sequence: CASSQMGWNTDTQYF. DNA for the CDR3: TGTGCCAGCAGCCAGATGGGCTGGAACACAGATACGCAGTATTTT.

This chain joins TRBV20-1 and TRBJ2-1; D gene uncertain. CDR1 is DFQATT, CDR2 SNEGSKA, per germline (reference sequence). This CDR3 comprises 15 residues. Trimming removed 1 base from V and 0 bases from J, with 10 bases in between. The CDR3 loop is CSARAGPSSYNEQFF. DNA for the CDR3: TGCAGTGCTAGAGCCGGGCCCAGCTCCTACAATGAGCAGTTCTTC.

This clonotype was seen a few times. The chain employs TRBV18 and TRBJ1-1; unclear D gene. Per germline, CDR1 KGHSH and CDR2 LQKENI. V gave up 6 bases and J gave up 1 base, with 9 bases separating them. The CDR3 has 13 amino acids. The CDR3 sequence: CASSADRNTEAFF. The CDR3 DNA follows: TGTGCCAGCTCGGCGGACCGGAACACTGAAGCTTTCTTT.